A single sample gave rise to the 29 T cell receptor beta chains below, sequenced in a study of identical twins. Using its own MiXCR run on the 5' RACE reads, TCRdb lists one record per CDR3 protein. This sample has a few hundred thousand distinct CDR3 sequences, with around 9% found just once. The sequencing input was naive T cells sorted from blood. The receptors here all came from a woman in her forties or fifties in good health.

This clonotype was counted only a few times. The V call is TRBV7-6, the J call TRBJ2-5, with 7 bases identical to TRBD2. CDR1 and CDR2 (germline): SGHVS, FNYEAQ. The CDR3 is 15 residues long. V was pared by 1 base and J by 4 bases, with 6 bases of the junction left unmatched. The CDR3 here is CASSLGGTKGETQYF. The DNA for the CDR3 is TGTGCCAGCAGCTTAGGAGGGACTAAAGGAGAGACCCAGTACTTC.

This sequence joins TRBV5-1 and TRBJ1-1; no definite D call. V was clipped by 0 bases and J by 5 bases, with 8 bases between them. CDR3 length: 13 amino acids. Germline values: CDR1 SGHRS, CDR2 YFSETQ. CDR3 protein: CASSLAQRTEAFF. CDR3 nucleotide sequence: TGCGCCAGCAGCTTGGCCCAAAGGACTGAAGCTTTCTTT.

This clonotype was found a few times. The chain links TRBV28 to TRBJ2-7; no definite D call. From germline, CDR1 is MDHEN and CDR2 SYDVKM. This CDR3 region has 11 residues. Trimming left V 8 bases short and J 5 bases short, with 10 bases between. The CDR3 DNA reads TGTGCCAGCGCATTGGTTGACGAGCAGTACTTC. Residues: CASALVDEQYF.

This chain joins TRBV15 and TRBJ2-6, with D hard to call. The ends were cut back, 1 base at V and 1 base at J, with 23 bases in the middle. CDR1 is LNHNV and CDR2 is YYDKDF in the germline V gene (reference sequence). This CDR3 has 21 amino acids. The CDR3 DNA reads TGTGCCACCAGCAGAGCTCCGGCACCAAGTTACTCTCGTTCTGGGGCCAACGTCCTGACTTTC. This codes for CATSRAPAPSYSRSGANVLTF.

This clonotype was counted at least ten times. The chain employs TRBV7-8 and TRBJ2-1; D gene uncertain. Germline V gives CDR1 SGHVS, CDR2 FQNEAQ. Trimming removed 5 bases from V and 8 bases from J, with 22 bases in between. The CDR3 has 16 residues. Here the CDR3 DNA reads TGTGCCAGCAGCGTCCCGGGTTTCGTAACCGTCGATGAGCAGTTCTTC. Encoded protein: CASSVPGFVTVDEQFF. Complete variable domain (other parts from reference TRBV7-8 and TRBJ2-1): GAGVSQSPRYKVAKRGQDVALRCDPISGHVSLFWYQQALGQGPEFLTYFQNEAQLDKSGLPSDRFFAERPEGSVSTLKIQRTQQEDSAVYLCASSVPGFVTVDEQFFGPGTRLTVL.

This clonotype has just a few counts. The genes are TRBV12-3 or TRBV12-4 and TRBJ2-7, with D hard to call. Trimming took off 4 bases at V and 3 bases at J, with 7 bases between the two ends. The CDR3 covers 12 residues. CDR3 protein: CASSWVFYEQYF. In DNA form, the CDR3 reads TGTGCCAGCAGTTGGGTCTTCTACGAGCAGTACTTC.

This clonotype was picked up many times. The V and J genes are TRBV29-1 and TRBJ2-1; weak D call: TRBD1 (6 bases). Germline V gives CDR1 SQVTM, CDR2 ANQGSEA. CDR3 length equals 14 residues. With 3 bases removed from V and 7 bases from J, the gap between germline ends came to 16 bases. CDR3 nucleotides: TGCAGCGTTGATCGTACGGAACAGGGAAATGAGCAGTTCTTC. Amino acid sequence: CSVDRTEQGNEQFF.

This sequence joins TRBV20-1 and TRBJ2-5; D is tentatively TRBD1 or TRBD2 (6 bases each). This CDR3 region has 14 residues. The germline gives CDR1 DFQATT, CDR2 SNEGSKA (reference sequence). The germline V and J ends were trimmed by 6 bases and 1 base, with 15 bases remaining between them. The CDR3 sequence: CSAKGRGLQETQYF. The CDR3 nucleotides read TGCAGTGCCAAAGGTCGGGGGCTCCAAGAGACCCAGTACTTC.

The chain links TRBV12-5 to TRBJ1-2; D gene ambiguous. The CDR3 contains 13 residues. The ends were cut back, 2 bases at V and 8 bases at J, with 12 bases in the middle. CDR1 and CDR2 (germline): LGHNT, FRNRAP. The CDR3 sequence is CASGLNPAAGYTF. The CDR3 bases are TGTGCTAGTGGTTTGAACCCGGCGGCAGGCTACACCTTC.

Many counts were recorded for this clonotype. The CDR3: CASMPGIGGANVLTF. Here the CDR3 DNA reads TGTGCCAGCATGCCAGGCATCGGTGGGGCCAACGTCCTGACTTTC. The chain carries TRBV6-5 and TRBJ2-6; no definite D call. Germline CDR1 reads MNHEY; CDR2 reads SVGAGI. The CDR3 is 15 residues long. Trimming cost V 7 bases and J 3 bases, with 13 bases left between them.

This clonotype was seen more than once but under ten times. The genes are TRBV6-5 and TRBJ1-6, with D tentatively TRBD1 (5 bases). V dropped 5 bases and J dropped 7 bases, with 15 bases sitting between them. CDR3 length: 15 residues. Per the germline V gene, CDR1 is MNHEY and CDR2 is SVGAGI. The CDR3 DNA sequence: TGTGCCAGCAGTCCATTTCCGGGGGTAAATTCACCCCTCCACTTT. This codes for CASSPFPGVNSPLHF.

To note about this clonotype: Given a much more abundant clone one base away, this may be a read error. This chain joins TRBV4-1 and TRBJ2-1; D uncertain. CDR3 length: 13 residues. The germline V gene encodes CDR1 MGHRA and CDR2 YSYEKL. V was cut by 0 bases and J by 8 bases, with 8 bases left in between. CDR3 DNA: TGCGCCAGCAGCCAAGAGCGGCTTGATGAGCAGTTCTTC. Protein product: CASSQERLDEQFF.

The chain links TRBV7-8 to TRBJ2-5; perhaps D is TRBD1 or TRBD2 (5 bases each). This CDR3 has 12 amino acids. The germline CDR1 and CDR2 sequences are SGHVS and FQNEAQ. Trimming took off 10 bases at V and 4 bases at J, with 13 bases between the two ends. The CDR3 DNA is TGTGCCACCCGGGACCAGACAGAGACCCAGTACTTC. It specifies CATRDQTETQYF.

The J gene is TRBJ2-1, the V gene TRBV24-1, with TRBD1 identical over 7 bases. After removal of 3 bases from V and 9 bases from J, the junction contained 7 bases not matched to a gene. The CDR3 is made up of 14 amino acids. Germline V gene data show CDR1 as KGHDR and CDR2 as SFDVKD. CDR3 in DNA: TGTGCCACCAGTGATCCCGGGACAGTCCTTGAGCAGTTCTTC. Protein: CATSDPGTVLEQFF.

The CDR3: CASSLGVWTEAFF. The CDR3 DNA reads as TGTGCCAGCAGTTTAGGGGTTTGGACTGAAGCTTTCTTT. The chain carries TRBV12-3 or TRBV12-4 and TRBJ1-1; D gene ambiguous. Trimming pared 1 base from V and 5 bases from J, leaving 8 bases between. This CDR3 is built from 13 residues.

This clonotype was observed many times. The genes are TRBV29-1 and TRBJ2-7; 10 bases are shared with TRBD1. The CDR3 has 13 residues. Germline V gene data show CDR1 as SQVTM and CDR2 as ANQGSEA. Trimming cost V 7 bases and J 6 bases; bases outside gene matches: 9. CDR3 residues: CSARQGARSEQYF. The CDR3 DNA follows: TGCAGCGCGAGACAGGGGGCGCGGAGCGAGCAGTACTTC.

At least ten counts were recorded for this clonotype. The gene calls are TRBV7-2 and TRBJ2-7; TRBD2 matches 9 bases. CDR3 size: 16 residues. From germline, CDR1 is SGHTA and CDR2 FQGNSA. V lost 5 bases and J lost 2; bases outside the gene matches: 10. CDR3 in amino acids: CASSDRVSGGTYEQYF. The CDR3 region has the DNA TGTGCCAGCAGCGACCGTGTTAGCGGGGGTACCTACGAGCAGTACTTC.

The CDR3 reads CASSLGTGPLNTEAFF. The CDR3, as DNA: TGCGCCAGCAGCCTCGGGACAGGGCCGTTGAACACTGAAGCTTTCTTT. The chain links TRBV5-1 to TRBJ1-1; 9 bases fit TRBD1. V gave up 4 bases and J gave up 0 bases; unmatched junction bases: 7. The CDR3 spans 16 residues. Germline loops: CDR1 SGHRS, CDR2 YFSETQ.

The table lists this clonotype with a few counts. The CDR3 reads CASSLLSTGSPTDTQYF. Written as DNA, the CDR3 is TGCGCCAGCAGCCTTCTATCGACAGGTTCACCCACAGATACGCAGTATTTT. The gene calls are TRBV4-1 and TRBJ2-3; possibly TRBD1 for D (6 bases). Germline lookup yields CDR1 MGHRA and CDR2 YSYEKL. This CDR3 comprises 17 residues. V was pared by 4 bases and J by 2 bases, with 19 bases between.

This clonotype was found many times. This sequence joins TRBV5-6 and TRBJ2-1; no definite D call. The CDR3 runs to 19 residues. Trimming cost V 4 bases and J 6 bases, with 29 bases left between them. The germline gives CDR1 SGHDT, CDR2 YYEEEE. CDR3 bases: TGTGCCAGCAGCCCCCTCCGGGTTATTAGCTCACACCTTACCAATGAGCAGTTCTTC. Translating gives CASSPLRVISSHLTNEQFF.

This clonotype has more than one count but fewer than ten. This chain connects TRBV7-9 to TRBJ2-7; TRBD1 agrees at 10 bases. CDR3 length equals 12 residues. J gave up 4 bases and V 8 bases, and 2 bases lay outside the gene matches. The germline V gene has CDR1 SEHNR and CDR2 FQNEAQ (reference sequence). This chain's CDR3 is CASGTGVYEQYF. CDR3 in DNA: TGTGCCAGCGGGACAGGGGTTTACGAGCAGTACTTC.

This clonotype was seen only a few times. This chain uses TRBV5-1 with TRBJ1-2; 9 bases line up with TRBD1. V was clipped by 0 bases and J by 6 bases; unmatched bases: 3. Per the germline V gene, CDR1 is SGHRS and CDR2 is YFSETQ. CDR3 length: 14 residues. CDR3: CASSLAGTGHGYTF. The CDR3, as DNA: TGCGCCAGCAGCTTGGCGGGGACAGGGCATGGCTACACCTTC.

This clonotype has more than one count but fewer than ten. The chain carries TRBV20-1 and TRBJ2-3; no definite D call. This CDR3 contains 10 residues. Deletions cut 5 bases from V and 4 bases from J, with 4 bases between. Germline CDR1 DFQATT, CDR2 SNEGSKA (reference sequence). The CDR3 loop is CSAAADTQYF. DNA for the CDR3: TGCAGTGCTGCGGCAGATACGCAGTATTTT.

This clonotype was seen a few times. V is TRBV10-1 and J is TRBJ2-5, with D hard to call. The germline V gene encodes CDR1 WNHNN and CDR2 SYGVQD (reference sequence). CDR3 size: 10 residues. Trimming left V 10 bases short and J 3 bases short, with 6 bases between. CDR3 sequence reads: CATNKETQYF. For the CDR3, the DNA is TGCGCCACAAATAAAGAGACCCAGTACTTC.

This clonotype was seen many times. This rearrangement joins TRBV29-1 to TRBJ1-4; D remains ambiguous. This CDR3 has 13 residues. Trimming left V 8 bases short and J 5 bases short, with 15 bases between. The germline CDR1 and CDR2 sequences are SQVTM and ANQGSEA. This CDR3 is CSYLEGLNEKLFF. In nucleotides, the CDR3 is TGCAGCTACTTGGAAGGGCTAAATGAAAAACTGTTTTTT.

The rearrangement links TRBV7-9 to TRBJ2-1; D gene unclear. The CDR3 is 16 residues long. The germline V and J ends were trimmed by 6 bases and 1 base, with 16 bases remaining between them. The germline V gene encodes CDR1 SEHNR and CDR2 FQNEAQ (reference sequence). As DNA, the CDR3 is TGTGCCAGCAGTCAAGTAGGTGACCGGTCCTACAATGAGCAGTTCTTC. Its translation is CASSQVGDRSYNEQFF. Full variable domain (outside the CDR3, taken from reference TRBV7-9 and TRBJ2-1): DTGVSQNPRHKITKRGQNVTFRCDPISEHNRLYWYRQTLGQGPEFLTYFQNEAQLEKSRLLSDRFSAERPKGSFSTLEIQRTEQGDSAMYLCASSQVGDRSYNEQFFGPGTRLTVL.

Comment on this clonotype: The junction shows a germline mismatch at one end, possibly a read error. The CDR3 DNA follows: TGCAGTGCTATCGGGGGGGGTATTACTGAACCTTTCTTT. Translated: CSAIGGGITEPFF. This chain connects TRBV20-1 to TRBJ1-1; D is possibly TRBD1 (5 bases). The CDR3 loop spans 13 amino acids. Germline-derived CDR1 and CDR2 are DFQATT and SNEGSKA (reference sequence).

This clonotype was seen a few times. This chain uses TRBV7-7 with TRBJ1-5; D unresolved. CDR1 is SSHAT and CDR2 is FNYEAQ in the germline V gene (reference sequence). The CDR3 is 14 residues long. V was trimmed by 11 bases and J by 4 bases, leaving 18 bases between them. The CDR3 loop reads CARGGKRKNQPQHF. The CDR3 nucleotides read TGTGCCCGAGGCGGCAAGAGGAAAAATCAGCCCCAGCATTTT.

This clonotype was observed a few times. This chain connects TRBV7-2 to TRBJ2-1, with 7 bases matching TRBD1. The CDR3 length is 14 residues. Germline-derived CDR1 and CDR2 are SGHTA and FQGNSA. Trimming removed 1 base from V and 4 bases from J; junction bases left unmatched: 1. The CDR3 DNA reads as TGTGCCAGCAGCTTAGTGACAGGGTACAATGAGCAGTTCTTC. This translates into CASSLVTGYNEQFF.